This TCR beta chain was sequenced during a study of CD8+ T cells in alopecia areata. cDNA reverse transcribed from extracted RNA served as the sequencing template. Measured with immunoSEQ multiplex PCR; TCRdb has only the in-frame clones, and not every one. The sample yields 110,000 to 150,000 clones, roughly 61% seen once. A few counts support this clone. Sampling of alopecia areata patients yielded lesional scalp punch biopsies as well as peripheral blood. This TCR came from a human donor with alopecia areata. The specimen comprised CD4+ T cells sorted from blood, sampled at week 0.

The CDR3 DNA reads TGTGCCTGGAGTGCAGGGGTAGTGGCTGAAGCTTTCTTT. Amino acid sequence: CAWSAGVVAEAFF. The chain has TRBV30 and TRBJ1-1, with D possibly matching TRBD1 (6 bases). V was shortened by 1 base and J by 6 bases, with 12 bases between the two germline ends. Germline CDR1 GTSNPN, CDR2 SVGIG (reference sequence). The CDR3 runs to 13 residues.